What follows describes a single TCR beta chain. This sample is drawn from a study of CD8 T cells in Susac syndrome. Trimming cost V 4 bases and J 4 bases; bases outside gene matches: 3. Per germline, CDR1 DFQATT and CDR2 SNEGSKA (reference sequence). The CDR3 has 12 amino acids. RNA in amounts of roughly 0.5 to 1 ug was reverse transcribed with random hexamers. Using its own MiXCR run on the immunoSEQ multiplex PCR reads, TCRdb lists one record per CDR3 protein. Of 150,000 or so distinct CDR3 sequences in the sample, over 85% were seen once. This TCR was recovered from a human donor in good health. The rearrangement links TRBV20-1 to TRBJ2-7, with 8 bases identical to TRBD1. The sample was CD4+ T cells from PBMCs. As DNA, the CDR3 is TGCAGTGCTAATAGACAGGGGTACGAGCAGTACTTC. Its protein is CSANRQGYEQYF.